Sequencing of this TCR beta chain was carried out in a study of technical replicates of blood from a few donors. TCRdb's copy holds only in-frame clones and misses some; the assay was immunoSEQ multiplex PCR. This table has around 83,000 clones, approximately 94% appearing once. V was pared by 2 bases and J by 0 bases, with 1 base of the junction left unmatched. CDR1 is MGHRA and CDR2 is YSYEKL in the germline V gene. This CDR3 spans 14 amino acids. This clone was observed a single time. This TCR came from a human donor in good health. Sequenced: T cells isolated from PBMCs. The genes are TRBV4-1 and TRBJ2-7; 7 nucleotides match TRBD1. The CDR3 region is CASSQNRGSYEQYF. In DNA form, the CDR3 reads TGCGCCAGCAGCCAAAACAGGGGCTCCTACGAGCAGTACTTC.